Listed below are T cell receptor beta chains from one sample, sequenced in a study of cytomegalovirus exposure and HLA in healthy donors. Data came from immunoSEQ multiplex PCR; TCRdb stores just in-frame clones and leaves some out. The sample lists about 140,000 clones; less than 85% were seen once. The source material was PBMCs. These receptors all stem from a man aged 40-50 years in good health and CMV-seropositive. Both conserved end residues are part of each CDR3. The D gene is left open where the match is weak. For some rows the clone size is stated as once, few or many, or as a class when expanded; others skip it.

TGTGCCAGCAGCTTGGGTCCCAGGGGTAGGAGCTCCTACGAGCAGTACTTC	CASSLGPRGRSSYEQYF	NA	TRBV5-4	TRBJ2-7	NA
TGTGCCAGCACCCCCACTAGCGGGGGTGCAGAGACCCAGTACTTC	CASTPTSGGAETQYF	NA	TRBV6-6	TRBJ2-5	TRBD2
TGTGCCAGCAAATCTAGGATTGGTTCACCCCTCCACTTT	CASKSRIGSPLHF	NA	TRBV27	TRBJ1-6	NA
TGCGCCAGCAGCGCGTTTCGAGCGGGAGCTAGCACAGATACGCAGTATTTT	CASSAFRAGASTDTQYF	NA	TRBV5-1	TRBJ2-3	TRBD2
TGTGCCAGCACTTCGGGACTAGCGGTAACCTACGAGCAGTACTTC	CASTSGLAVTYEQYF	NA	TRBV6-1	TRBJ2-7	TRBD2
TGCGCCAGCAGCCAAAGAGGCGGTCTCCAGGGTAATTCACCCCTCCACTTT	CASSQRGGLQGNSPLHF	NA	TRBV5-1	TRBJ1-6	NA
TGTGCCATCAGTGACAAGGGGGCCACGGGGACTGAAGCTTTCTTT	CAISDKGATGTEAFF	NA	TRBV10-3	TRBJ1-1	TRBD1
TGTGCCAGCAGCTCACAGGGGTTAAACACTGAAGCTTTCTTT	CASSSQGLNTEAFF	once	TRBV2	TRBJ1-1	TRBD1
TGTGCCAGCAGTGTGCGGGGCAGGAACACTGAAGCTTTCTTT	CASSVRGRNTEAFF	NA	TRBV2	TRBJ1-1	NA
TGTGCCAGCACGAGGGGGTCCACCGGGGAGCTGTTTTTT	CASTRGSTGELFF	NA	TRBV6-1	TRBJ2-2	NA
TGTGCCAGCTCACCAGGGGGGGACAGGGGATACGAGCAGTACTTC	CASSPGGDRGYEQYF	NA	TRBV18	TRBJ2-7	TRBD1
TGCGCCAGCAGCCTGGGGGGGCCTAACTATGGCTACACCTTC	CASSLGGPNYGYTF	NA	TRBV4-1	TRBJ1-2	NA
TGTGCCAGCTCACGCCGGGACAGGAGTTCGTCAAGCTCCTACGAGCAGTACTTC	CASSRRDRSSSSSYEQYF	NA	TRBV18	TRBJ2-7	TRBD1
TGTGCCAGCAGCTTAGCCGGGACAGGGGGTTACTACACCTTC	CASSLAGTGGYYTF	NA	TRBV7-2	TRBJ1-2	TRBD1
TGTGCCAGCAGTCGGACAGGGGGCTTGTATGGCTACACCTTC	CASSRTGGLYGYTF	NA	TRBV6-5	TRBJ1-2	TRBD1
TGCGCCAGCAGCCCGAGGGACAGCTTTTGCTCTGGAAACACCATATATTTT	CASSPRDSFCSGNTIYF	NA	TRBV10-1	TRBJ1-3	TRBD1
TGTGCCAGCAGCTTAGACAGGGGGCAGCCCCAGCATTTT	CASSLDRGQPQHF	NA	TRBV11-2	TRBJ1-5	TRBD1
TGTGCCAGCAGCTTAAGTAGCCAGGGGGGCCGGGAGCAGTACTTC	CASSLSSQGGREQYF	NA	TRBV7-6	TRBJ2-7	NA
TGTGCCAGCAGCCCCCGGATACAGATGAACACTGAAGCTTTCTTT	CASSPRIQMNTEAFF	few	TRBV9	TRBJ1-1	NA
TGTGCCAGCAGCCACGGGACTAGCGGGAGTCGAGAGACCCAGTACTTC	CASSHGTSGSRETQYF	NA	TRBV7-2	TRBJ2-5	TRBD2
TGCGCCAGCAGCTCGGGGACAGGAGGCTCTGGAAACACCATATATTTT	CASSSGTGGSGNTIYF	NA	TRBV5-1	TRBJ1-3	TRBD1
TGTGCCAGCAGCTCGTGGGTGGTCGGTCAAGCGGAAGCTTTCTTT	CASSSWVVGQAEAFF	NA	TRBV7-9	TRBJ1-1	NA
TGTGCCAGCAGCTTAGGTGAAGGGGTTGGCAATCAGCCCCAGCATTTT	CASSLGEGVGNQPQHF	NA	TRBV7-9	TRBJ1-5	NA
TGTGCCAGCTCACCAGGGATTCTAGCTCAAGAGACCCAGTACTTC	CASSPGILAQETQYF	NA	TRBV18	TRBJ2-5	NA
TGTGCCAGCAGTTACTCGAAAGGGGGCAAAACTGAAGCTTTCTTT	CASSYSKGGKTEAFF	few	TRBV6-5	TRBJ1-1	TRBD1
TGTGCCAGCAGCTTACCCCCGTGGGGGCCCAGCGGGAGCGGGACCTACGAGCAGTACTTC	CASSLPPWGPSGSGTYEQYF	NA	TRBV7-8	TRBJ2-7	TRBD2
TGCGCCAGCAGTCGGGTAGCGGGGAGCTCCTACAATGAGCAGTTCTTC	CASSRVAGSSYNEQFF	NA	TRBV10-1	TRBJ2-1	TRBD2
TGTGCCAGTAGTTTAGGACAGGGGAAAGGCGACACTGAAGCTTTCTTT	CASSLGQGKGDTEAFF	once	TRBV19	TRBJ1-1	TRBD1
TGTGCCAGCAGTTCGGGGGGGCCGTATAATTCACCCCTCCACTTT	CASSSGGPYNSPLHF	NA	TRBV6-5	TRBJ1-6	NA
TGTGCCAGCTCACCGCCGGGGGCAACTAATGAAAAACTGTTTTTT	CASSPPGATNEKLFF	NA	TRBV18	TRBJ1-4	NA
TGCGCCAGCAGCCAGGAAGAGTTGGCGGCGGAAGCTTTCTTT	CASSQEELAAEAFF	few	TRBV4-3	TRBJ1-1	NA
TGTGCCAGCAGTTCTGATGCGGGGGTAATAAGGACAGATACGCAGTATTTT	CASSSDAGVIRTDTQYF	few	TRBV28	TRBJ2-3	TRBD2
TGTGCCAGCAGCTTGGGGACAGGGGTGGAAGAGACCCAGTACTTC	CASSLGTGVEETQYF	NA	TRBV5-8	TRBJ2-5	TRBD1
TGTGCCAGCAGCTACCCGGACTGGTCCAATGAGCAGTTCTTC	CASSYPDWSNEQFF	few	TRBV5-4	TRBJ2-1	NA
TGTGCCAGCAGCGTAGCGAAGACAGGGGCTCAAAGCTATGGCTACACCTTC	CASSVAKTGAQSYGYTF	NA	TRBV9	TRBJ1-2	TRBD1
TGCGCCAGCAGCTTCACCCCACAGATACTCTCTGGAAACACCATATATTTT	CASSFTPQILSGNTIYF	NA	TRBV5-1	TRBJ1-3	NA
TGCGCCAGCAGCTCGAGGGACACCTCCTACGAGCAGTACTTC	CASSSRDTSYEQYF	NA	TRBV5-1	TRBJ2-7	NA
TGCGCCAGCAGCTTGGCACTCTCCGGGACAGGGTCTGAAGCTTTCTTT	CASSLALSGTGSEAFF	few	TRBV5-1	TRBJ1-1	TRBD1
TGCGCCAGCAGCCAAGGACGGGGGTACAATGAGCAGTTCTTC	CASSQGRGYNEQFF	few	TRBV4-3	TRBJ2-1	NA
TGTGCCAGCTCACCAGAACAGGGGGCTAATTCACCCCTCCACTTT	CASSPEQGANSPLHF	NA	TRBV18	TRBJ1-6	TRBD1
TGTGCCAGCAGCCTTGTCCGCTACGAGCAGTACTTC	CASSLVRYEQYF	NA	TRBV6-1	TRBJ2-7	NA
TGTGCCAGCAGCTTGTCGGGTCTGGTTCGGTCCCTGGGCTATGGCTACACCTTC	CASSLSGLVRSLGYGYTF	NA	TRBV5-6	TRBJ1-2	NA
TGTGCCAGCAGCCTGACAGGGGAGGGTCATCAGCCCCAGCATTTT	CASSLTGEGHQPQHF	NA	TRBV7-9	TRBJ1-5	TRBD1
TGTGCCAGCAGCCGTCAGGACTACGAGCAGTACTTC	CASSRQDYEQYF	once	TRBV7-2	TRBJ2-7	NA